The 13 T cell receptor beta chains below were found in one sample sequenced in a study of vaccination effects on CD4 cells after COVID-19. Prior to sequencing, the ViraFEST assay stimulated PBMC with viral peptide pools, which expanded the antigen-specific CD4+ T cells. Culture proceeded for 10 days, and CD4+ T cells were then isolated. Libraries were prepared by immunoSEQ multiplex PCR; TCRdb keeps only in-frame clonotypes and omits some of them. The sample has tens of thousands of clones; 81% are singletons. For these receptors, no antigen is known. The sequencing here drew on CD4+ T cells from PBMCs cultured with HCoV-229E spike peptides, taken before COVID-19 vaccination. Every receptor here comes from a human donor who received a COVID-19 vaccine.

The chain carries TRBV7-2 and TRBJ2-5; 11 bases line up with TRBD2. The germline gives CDR1 SGHTA, CDR2 FQGNSA. The CDR3 spans 15 residues. Trimming took 3 bases from V and 7 from J; bases not matched to a gene: 7. CDR3 amino acids: CASSFQTSGEGTQYF. The CDR3 nucleotides are TGTGCCAGCAGCTTCCAGACTAGCGGGGAAGGGACCCAGTACTTC.

The chain joins TRBV5-8 to TRBJ2-3; unclear D gene. The V and J ends lost 3 bases and 1 base respectively, with 6 bases between them. Germline V gives CDR1 SGHTS, CDR2 YDEGEE. The CDR3 sequence is 13 residues long. In nucleotides, the CDR3 is TGTGCCAGCAGCTGGAGAGGCACAGATACGCAGTATTTT. Protein product: CASSWRGTDTQYF.

This clone has a handful of counts. The V and J genes are TRBV5-5 and TRBJ1-1; D gene unclear. V gave up 2 bases and J gave up 0 bases, with 8 bases separating them. Germline V lookup: CDR1 SGHKS, CDR2 YYEKEE (reference sequence). The CDR3 has 14 residues. CDR3 sequence reads: CASSLTSLNTEAFF. DNA of the CDR3: TGTGCCAGCAGCTTAACCTCGCTGAACACTGAAGCTTTCTTT.

The J gene is TRBJ2-3, the V gene TRBV28; 8 nucleotides match TRBD1. The ends lost 6 bases at V and 5 bases at J; junction bases unmatched: 7. The CDR3 length is 14 residues. CDR1 is MDHEN and CDR2 is SYDVKM in the germline V gene. The CDR3 region has the DNA TGTGCCAGCAGCTCAGGGGGCGCCGAAGATACGCAGTATTTT. As protein: CASSSGGAEDTQYF.

The chain links TRBV14 to TRBJ2-6, with D maybe TRBD2 (6 bases). There are 19 residues in the CDR3. Germline CDR1 is SGHDN and CDR2 is FVKESK. The V end was cut by 0 bases, the J end by 0 bases, with 15 bases between. The CDR3, as DNA: TGTGCCAGCAGCCAAGAAGTCGGGAGCTCCTTCTCTGGGGCCAACGTCCTGACTTTC. Protein sequence: CASSQEVGSSFSGANVLTF.

CDR3 amino acids: CASSLDSATQYF. The CDR3 DNA is TGTGCCAGCAGTCTCGACTCGGCTACGCAGTATTTT. The V gene is TRBV6-5, the J gene TRBJ2-3; D is ambiguous. Looked up from germline, CDR1 is MNHEY and CDR2 is SVGAGI. V shed 5 bases and J shed 8 bases, with 11 bases lying between them. This CDR3 is built from 12 residues.

By share, this clone ranks as medium-sized. The chain couples TRBV9 to TRBJ1-1; weak D call: TRBD1 (6 bases). There are 14 residues in the CDR3. V gave up 3 bases and J gave up 7 bases, with 16 bases separating them. The germline gives CDR1 SGDLS, CDR2 YYNGEE. CDR3 amino acids: CASSALVQGSEAFF. Written as DNA, the CDR3 is TGTGCCAGCAGCGCTCTGGTTCAGGGGAGTGAAGCTTTCTTT.

The chain recombines TRBV3-1 (or the pseudogene TRBV3-2) with TRBJ1-1; D is unresolved. V shed 8 bases and J shed 5 bases, with 15 bases lying between them. The CDR3 spans 13 residues. Germline CDR1 and CDR2: LGHDT and YNNKEL (reference sequence). The CDR3 is CASGSVSRTEAFF. CDR3 nucleotides: TGTGCCAGCGGGTCCGTCAGCCGGACTGAAGCTTTCTTT.

The rearrangement links TRBV6-6 to TRBJ2-7, with a tentative D call TRBD1 (5 bases). V was clipped by 8 bases and J by 7 bases, with 18 bases between them. Germline V gene sequence: CDR1 MNHNY, CDR2 SVGAGI (reference sequence). CDR3 length: 13 residues. CDR3 in amino acids: CASSPPGKGEQYV. The CDR3 DNA reads TGTGCCAGCTCACCGCCAGGGAAGGGGGAGCAGTACGTC.

V and J are TRBV4-1 and TRBJ2-1; 14 positions agree with TRBD2. The trim removed 6 bases at V and 6 bases at J, leaving 7 bases unmatched. The CDR3 is 16 residues long. Germline V CDR1 and CDR2: MGHRA, YSYEKL. CDR3 sequence (DNA): TGCGCCAGCAGACGCATGACTAGCGGGGGGGCCAATGAGCAGTTCTTC. It translates to CASRRMTSGGANEQFF.

This chain uses TRBV10-2 with TRBJ2-2, with 9 nucleotides matching TRBD2. This CDR3 comprises 14 residues. With 8 bases clipped from V and 6 bases from J, the junction kept 7 bases outside the gene matches. Germline loops: CDR1 WSHSY, CDR2 SAAADI. In DNA form, the CDR3 reads TGCGCCAGCGCAGCGGGGGGCGCAGCCGGGGAGCTGTTTTTT. Translated: CASAAGGAAGELFF.

CDR3 protein: CASSFSYGGFYGYTF. CDR3 DNA: TGTGCCAGCAGCTTTTCGTACGGGGGCTTCTATGGCTACACCTTC. The J gene is TRBJ1-2, the V gene TRBV5-4; D is perhaps TRBD1 (6 bases). The V and J ends lost 2 bases and 4 bases respectively, with 15 bases between them. The CDR3 covers 15 residues. Per germline, CDR1 SGHNT and CDR2 YYREEE (reference sequence).

This clone occurred a few times. The J gene is TRBJ1-1, the V gene TRBV7-6; 7 nucleotides align to TRBD1. CDR1 and CDR2 (germline): SGHVS, FNYEAQ. This CDR3 is built from 16 residues. Trimming removed 4 bases from V and 1 base from J; junction bases left unmatched: 9. For the CDR3, the DNA is TGTGCCAGCAGCTCCCGAGGAGGGGGCAGGAACACTGAAGCTTTCTTT. Amino acids: CASSSRGGGRNTEAFF.